This entry lists 5 T cell receptor beta chains sequenced from one sample in a study of T cells in Graves' hyperthyroidism and ophthalmopathy. The TCR beta CDR3 regions underwent amplification using RNA transcripts as the source. Primed by the HTBI set, a first-round RT-PCR was run on the TCR CDR3. TCRdb reprocessed the multiplex PCR reads with MiXCR, giving one entry per CDR3 protein. The sample contains 700,000 to 850,000 distinct CDR3 sequences, just over 35% of which appear only once. The specimen sequenced was blood. Source of these receptors: a woman aged 40 to 50 with Graves' hyperthyroidism.

This clonotype occurred many times. The V gene is TRBV24-1, the J gene TRBJ1-5; 9 bases align to TRBD1. The CDR3 totals 14 residues. Trimming took 9 bases from V and 6 from J; bases not matched to a gene: 8. Germline V gene lookup returns CDR1 KGHDR and CDR2 SFDVKD. In DNA, the CDR3 is TGTGCCACCTCCGGGACAGGGCGGCTTCAGCCCCAGCATTTT. The encoded protein is CATSGTGRLQPQHF.

V and J are TRBV5-1 and TRBJ1-5, with a tentative D call TRBD1 (5 bases). With 2 bases removed from V and 4 bases from J, the gap between germline ends came to 13 bases. The CDR3 is 15 amino acids. Germline values: CDR1 SGHRS, CDR2 YFSETQ. Here the CDR3 DNA reads TGCGCCAGCAGCTTATCCGGGACGGGGAATCAGCCCCAGCATTTT. Residues: CASSLSGTGNQPQHF.

Worth noting for this clonotype: A much larger clone lies a single base off, so this may be a read error. The conserved phenylalanine or tryptophan is not found at the CDR3 terminus, so this likely reflects a read error. V gene TRBV5-4 combines with J gene TRBJ2-7, with D hard to call. This CDR3 is built from 14 residues. From germline, CDR1 is SGHNT and CDR2 YYREEE (reference sequence). CDR3 in amino acids: CASSQDVGSYEQYL. CDR3 DNA sequence: TGCGCCAGCAGCCAAGATGTGGGTTCCTACGAGCAGTACCTC.

The genes are TRBV20-1 and TRBJ2-7; D possibly uses TRBD1 or TRBD2 (6 bases each). With the DNA end fitting TRBJ2-1 better, the J assignment may be wrong. The CDR3 runs 15 residues. Looked up from germline, CDR1 is DFQATT and CDR2 is SNEGSKA (reference sequence). The CDR3 loop is CSARDLTRGHDEQFF. The DNA for the CDR3 is TGCAGTGCTAGAGATCTGACCCGGGGGCACGACGAGCAGTTCTTC.

The rearrangement joins TRBV5-4 to TRBJ1-3; TRBD1 matches at 11 bases. Losses at the gene ends were 3 bases for V and 3 bases for J; bases not matched to a gene: 2. The CDR3 sequence is 15 residues long. CDR1 and CDR2 (germline): SGHNT, YYREEE (reference sequence). The CDR3 sequence: CASSSDRGLGNTIYF. CDR3 in DNA: TGTGCCAGCAGCTCGGACAGGGGGCTTGGAAACACCATATATTTT.